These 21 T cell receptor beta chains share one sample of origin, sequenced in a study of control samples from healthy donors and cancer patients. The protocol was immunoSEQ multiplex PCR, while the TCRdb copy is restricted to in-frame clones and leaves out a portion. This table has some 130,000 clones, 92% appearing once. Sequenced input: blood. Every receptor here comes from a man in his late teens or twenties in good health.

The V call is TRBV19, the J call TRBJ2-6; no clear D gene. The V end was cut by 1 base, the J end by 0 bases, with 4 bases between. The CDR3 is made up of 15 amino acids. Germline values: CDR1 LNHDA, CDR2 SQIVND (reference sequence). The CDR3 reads CASSIGNSGANVLTF. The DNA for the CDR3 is TGTGCCAGTAGTATAGGCAACTCTGGGGCCAACGTCCTGACTTTC.

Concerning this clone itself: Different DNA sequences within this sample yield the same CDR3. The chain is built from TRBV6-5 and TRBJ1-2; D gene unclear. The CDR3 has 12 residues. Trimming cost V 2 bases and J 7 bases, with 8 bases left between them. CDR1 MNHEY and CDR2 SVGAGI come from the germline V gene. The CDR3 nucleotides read TGTGCCAGCAGTTACGGGCGGGGTGGCTACACCTTC. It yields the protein CASSYGRGGYTF.

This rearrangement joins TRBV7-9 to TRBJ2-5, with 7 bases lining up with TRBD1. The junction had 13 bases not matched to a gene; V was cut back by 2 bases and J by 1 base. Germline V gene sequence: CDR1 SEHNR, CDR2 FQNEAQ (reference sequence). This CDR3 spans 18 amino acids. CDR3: CASSLLSLSTGAQETQYF. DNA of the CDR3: TGTGCCAGCAGCTTACTTAGCCTCTCTACAGGGGCCCAAGAGACCCAGTACTTC.

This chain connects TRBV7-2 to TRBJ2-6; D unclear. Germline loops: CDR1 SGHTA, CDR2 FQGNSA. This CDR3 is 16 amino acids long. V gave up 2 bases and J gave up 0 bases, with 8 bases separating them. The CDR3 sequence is CASSLSSGSGANVLTF. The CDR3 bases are TGTGCCAGCAGCTTATCATCCGGCTCTGGGGCCAACGTCCTGACTTTC.

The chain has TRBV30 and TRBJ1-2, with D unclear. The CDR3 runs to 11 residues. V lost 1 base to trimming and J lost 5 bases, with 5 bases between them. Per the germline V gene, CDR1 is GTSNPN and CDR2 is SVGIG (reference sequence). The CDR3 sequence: CAWSALYGYTF. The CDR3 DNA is TGTGCCTGGAGTGCCCTTTATGGCTACACCTTC.

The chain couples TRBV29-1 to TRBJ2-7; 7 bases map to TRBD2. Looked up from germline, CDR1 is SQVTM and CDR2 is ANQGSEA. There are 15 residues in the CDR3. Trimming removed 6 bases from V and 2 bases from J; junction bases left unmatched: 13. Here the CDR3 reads CSVSGGRVGAYEQYF. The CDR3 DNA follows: TGCAGCGTAAGCGGAGGGAGGGTGGGGGCCTACGAGCAGTACTTC.

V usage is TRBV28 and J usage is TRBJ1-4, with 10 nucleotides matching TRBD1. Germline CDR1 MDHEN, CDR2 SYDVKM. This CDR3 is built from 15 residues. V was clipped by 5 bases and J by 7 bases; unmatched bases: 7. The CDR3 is CASSRRTGGREKLFF. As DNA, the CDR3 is TGTGCCAGCAGTCGGCGGACAGGGGGACGTGAAAAACTGTTTTTT.

In DNA form, the CDR3 reads TGTGCCAGCACGAAAGCGTCCTACGAGCAGTACTTC. Amino acids: CASTKASYEQYF. The chain carries TRBV2 and TRBJ2-7; D ambiguous. Germline V gene sequence: CDR1 SNHLY, CDR2 FYNNEI. V gave up 7 bases and J gave up 1 base, with 8 bases separating them. The CDR3 spans 12 residues.

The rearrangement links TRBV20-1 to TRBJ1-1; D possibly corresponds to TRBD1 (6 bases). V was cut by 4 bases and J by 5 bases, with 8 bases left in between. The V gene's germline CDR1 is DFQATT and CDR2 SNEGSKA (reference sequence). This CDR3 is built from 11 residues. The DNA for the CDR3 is TGCAGTGCTACCCAGGGGACTGAAGCTTTCTTT. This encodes CSATQGTEAFF.

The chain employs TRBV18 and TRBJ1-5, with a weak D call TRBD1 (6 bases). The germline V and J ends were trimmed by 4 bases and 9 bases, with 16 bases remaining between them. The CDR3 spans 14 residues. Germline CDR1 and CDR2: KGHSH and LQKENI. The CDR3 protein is CASSQDGGGGPQHF. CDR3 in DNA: TGTGCCAGCTCACAAGACGGGGGGGGCGGGCCCCAGCATTTT.

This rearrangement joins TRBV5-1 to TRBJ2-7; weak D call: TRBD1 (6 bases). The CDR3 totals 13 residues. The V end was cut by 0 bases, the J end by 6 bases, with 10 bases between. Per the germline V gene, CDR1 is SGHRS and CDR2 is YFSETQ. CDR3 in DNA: TGCGCCAGCAGCTTGGGACAGGTCGGCGAGCAGTACTTC. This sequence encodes CASSLGQVGEQYF.

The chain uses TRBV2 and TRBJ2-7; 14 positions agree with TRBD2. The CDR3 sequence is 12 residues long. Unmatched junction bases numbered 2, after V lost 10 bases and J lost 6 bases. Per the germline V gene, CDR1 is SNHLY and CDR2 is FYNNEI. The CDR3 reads CAIGTSGGEQYF. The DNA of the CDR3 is TGTGCCATTGGGACTAGCGGGGGCGAGCAGTACTTC.

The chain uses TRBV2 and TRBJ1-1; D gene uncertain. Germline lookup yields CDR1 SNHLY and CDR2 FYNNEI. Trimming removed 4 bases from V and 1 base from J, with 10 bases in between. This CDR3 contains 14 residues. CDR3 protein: CASSVRGSNTEAFF. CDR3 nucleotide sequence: TGTGCCAGCAGTGTTCGGGGTTCGAACACTGAAGCTTTCTTT.

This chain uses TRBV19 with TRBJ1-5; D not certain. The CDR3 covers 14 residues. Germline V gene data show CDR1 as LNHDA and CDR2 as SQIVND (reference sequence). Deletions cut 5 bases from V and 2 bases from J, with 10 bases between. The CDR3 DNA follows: TGTGCCAGTAGTGTGCGGGAGGGCAATCAGCCCCAGCATTTT. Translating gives CASSVREGNQPQHF. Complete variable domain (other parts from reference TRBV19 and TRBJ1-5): DGGITQSPKYLFRKEGQNVTLSCEQNLNHDAMYWYRQDPGQGLRLIYYSQIVNDFQKGDIAEGYSVSREKKESFPLTVTSAQKNPTAFYLCASSVREGNQPQHFGDGTRLSIL.

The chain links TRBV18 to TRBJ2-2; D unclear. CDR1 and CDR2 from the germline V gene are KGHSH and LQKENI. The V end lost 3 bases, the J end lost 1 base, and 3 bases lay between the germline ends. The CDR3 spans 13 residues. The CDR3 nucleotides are TGTGCCAGCTCACCCCGGAACACCGGGGAGCTGTTTTTT. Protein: CASSPRNTGELFF.

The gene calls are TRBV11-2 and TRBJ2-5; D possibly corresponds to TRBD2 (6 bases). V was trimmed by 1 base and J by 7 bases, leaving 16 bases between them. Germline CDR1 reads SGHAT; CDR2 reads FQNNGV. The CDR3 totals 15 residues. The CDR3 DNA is TGTGCCAGCAGCTTAGGGGCTAGCGAGGGCAGGACCCAGTACTTC. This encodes CASSLGASEGRTQYF.

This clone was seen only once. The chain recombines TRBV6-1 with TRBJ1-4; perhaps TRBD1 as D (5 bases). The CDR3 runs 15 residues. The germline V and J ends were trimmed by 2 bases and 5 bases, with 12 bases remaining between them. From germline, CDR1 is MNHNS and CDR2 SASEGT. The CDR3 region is CASSERTNLNEKLFF. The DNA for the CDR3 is TGTGCCAGCAGTGAAAGGACAAATCTCAATGAAAAACTGTTTTTT.

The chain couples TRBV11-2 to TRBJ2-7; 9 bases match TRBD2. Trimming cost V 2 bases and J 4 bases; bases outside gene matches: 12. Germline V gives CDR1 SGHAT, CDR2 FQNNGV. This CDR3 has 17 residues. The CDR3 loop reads CASSLRRAGGATYEQYF. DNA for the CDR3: TGTGCCAGCAGCTTAAGGCGGGCGGGGGGGGCGACATACGAGCAGTACTTC.

CDR3 loop: CASSSGQGGEKLFF. Here the CDR3 DNA reads TGCGCCAGCAGCTCCGGACAGGGAGGTGAAAAACTGTTTTTT. J is TRBJ1-4 and V is TRBV5-1; TRBD1 matches at 8 bases. This CDR3 spans 14 amino acids. Germline V gene sequence: CDR1 SGHRS, CDR2 YFSETQ. Germline trimming cut 3 bases from V and 7 bases from J; bases unmatched to any gene: 5.

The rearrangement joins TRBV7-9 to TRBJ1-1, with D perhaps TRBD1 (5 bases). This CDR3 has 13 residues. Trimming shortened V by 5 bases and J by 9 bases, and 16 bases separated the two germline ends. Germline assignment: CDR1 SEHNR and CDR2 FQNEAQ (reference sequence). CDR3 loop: CASSLGVGLKAFF. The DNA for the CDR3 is TGTGCCAGCAGCCTAGGGGTAGGACTGAAAGCTTTCTTT.

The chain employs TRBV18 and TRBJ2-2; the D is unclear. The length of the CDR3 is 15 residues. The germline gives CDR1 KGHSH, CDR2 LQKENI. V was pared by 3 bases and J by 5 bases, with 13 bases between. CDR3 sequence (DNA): TGTGCCAGCTCACCGAAGAAGGATTCTACCGGGGAGCTGTTTTTT. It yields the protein CASSPKKDSTGELFF. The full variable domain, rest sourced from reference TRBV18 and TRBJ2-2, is NAGVMQNPRHLVRRRGQEARLRCSPMKGHSHVYWYRQLPEEGLKFMVYLQKENIIDESGMPKERFSAEFPKEGPSILRIQQVVRGDSAAYFCASSPKKDSTGELFFGEGSRLTVL.